This TCR beta chain was documented in a study of radiation and T cells in renal cell carcinoma (dated by TCRdb to about 2020). With regard to the full study: TCR beta sequencing covered roughly 53 samples in total, comprising roughly 26 tumors and roughly 27 peripheral blood samples. A total of 4 million to 5 million unique CDR3 nucleotide sequences, encoding around 2.7 million unique CDR3 amino acid sequences, were found across all 50 or so samples. The last blood draw happened 4 weeks after radiation, timed to coincide with nephrectomy. Points the paper makes about the study in general: Effects of radiation dose or scheduling on the TCR repertoire could not be addressed with the single-armed trial design. Because pretreatment tumor biopsies were not available, the baseline intratumoral presence of clonotypes could not be determined. Dynamics of the blood repertoire were not tracked past 4 weeks after treatment. Top tumor clonotypes rose in blood from baseline to 2 weeks post-radiation, then contracted by 4 weeks, suggesting transient expansion of tumor-resident clones.

The time point label corresponds to: blood 4 weeks post-SBRT, at nephrectomy. According to the study, the label for this sample's treatment or condition signals: 15 Gy SBRT to primary tumor, nephrectomy 4 weeks later. Samples came from a clinical trial, in which primary renal cell carcinomas received 15 Gy stereotactic body radiation therapy followed by nephrectomy 4 weeks later. To follow tumor-enriched clonotypes, serial peripheral blood was collected from radiation-treated patients at baseline and at 2 weeks and 4 weeks after SBRT. Every patient had renal cell carcinoma of clear cell pathology. The QIAamp DNA Blood Mini Kit (Qiagen) was used to prepare genomic DNA for TCR sequencing. The analyses included just those samples that passed every quality control check. TCR beta libraries were generated from genomic DNA with the immunoSEQ kit, following the manufacturer's recommendations. For library preparation, a first multiplex PCR was performed with proprietary primers, followed by a second PCR in which unique barcodes were added, and bead cleanups were performed after each round. A kit-provided positive control reaction and a negative control reaction were included in every sample batch. The final libraries were assessed on an Agilent 4200 TapeStation D1000 ScreenTape, pooled by volume, and quantified by qPCR. Sequencing was performed on an Illumina NextSeq500 using a MidOutput 150-cycle cartridge, with 156 Read1 cycles, 15 Index1 cycles, and the kit custom primers. The pooled library was loaded at about 1 pM with about 18% PhiX control spiked in. The paper's processing steps were these. The vendor-processed data were analyzed in R, and a clonotype was defined as all T cells that share the same CDR3 nucleotide sequence. In the clone abundance analyses, frequencies were normalized to the 10,000 most abundant clones in each sample. Public T cell clones, averaging fewer than five per sample, were removed before analysis. A difference in abundance of at least 32-fold between compartments was used to define tumor-enriched and baseline blood-enriched clonotypes. A beta-binomial differential abundance model was applied to find clonotypes that expanded or contracted between blood time points. Tumor-blood repertoire similarity was measured with the Baroni-Urbani and Buser coefficient, and group comparisons used two-tailed Wilcoxon tests in R. TCRdb holds this immuneACCESS table with in-frame rearrangements only. Some clones are missing; in checked studies, unresolved V genes explain under half, and the rest has no known cause. The DNA was the basis for D and trimming; V, J and clone size are from that table. This sample is represented by roughly 64,000 clones; 60% to 85% of them were singletons. Of the sample, over 5.5% falls within the top ten clones.

As concerns this clone: Its antigen specificity is not known. The sample holds no much larger clone one base away, and base qualities are not on file.

Via the germline V gene, CDR1 is SGHTA and CDR2 FQGNSA. Trimming costs V 1 base and J 1 base, and their ends lie 11 bases apart. From its cysteine to its phenylalanine, the CDR3 spans 15 amino acids. Only the CDR3 portion is preserved as DNA: 45 bases, with reading frame beginning at the first base. The TCR was taken from a man aged 55 to 70 with renal cell carcinoma. The sample consisted of blood, taken from a patient whose treatment included radiotherapy and nephrectomy. This sequence uses TRBV7-2 and TRBJ2-7; the D gene cannot be resolved reliably. The CDR3 reads as follows: CASSLGGSVSYEQYF. The DNA is TGTGCCAGCAGCTTAGGTGGTTCGGTTTCCTACGAGCAGTACTTC.